This paragraph reports one TCR beta chain. The antigen remains undetermined. Sequencing used immunoSEQ multiplex PCR; TCRdb keeps in-frame clones, though not all of them. This sample has around 78,000 clones, with more than 70% found just once. V lost 7 bases and J lost 0; bases outside the gene matches: 4. Per the germline V gene, CDR1 is MNHNS and CDR2 is SASEGT. The CDR3 consists of 14 residues. This specimen comes from a study of T cells in localized non-small cell lung cancer. Overall study findings and caveats: T cell clonality was highest in uninvolved adjacent lung, above tumor.

This sequence joins TRBV6-1 and TRBJ2-7, with 9 nucleotides matching TRBD1. This TCR was sampled from a woman aged 35-75 years with stage I squamous cell lung carcinoma. Here the sequenced sample was peripheral blood, taken before any cancer treatment. The CDR3 is CASKGTGSSYEQYF. The CDR3 DNA is TGTGCCAGCAAAGGGACAGGGAGCTCCTACGAGCAGTACTTC.